This T cell receptor (beta chain) was sequenced during a study of blood T cell repertoires in COVID-19. In the study overall: COVID-19 samples from acute and convalescent phases originated in the United States, Italy and Spain. T cells, B-cell-depleted T cells, or PBMCs provided the cDNA or gDNA that served as material.

A few counts support this clone. Per the original data handling: Reference gene primers were amplified, and this amplification served to estimate nucleated cell counts. Sequencing used immunoSEQ multiplex PCR; TCRdb keeps in-frame clones, though not all of them. The V and J calls and clone size come from that table; D and trimming were worked out from the DNA. The table records 55,000 to 65,000 clones, about 88% of them present only once. Germline values: CDR1 SGHNT, CDR2 YENEEA. Trimming shortened V by 0 bases and J by 7 bases, and 4 bases separated the two germline ends. The CDR3 totals 13 residues.

Input material: peripheral blood. The chain couples TRBV11-3 to TRBJ1-6; D is unclear. The origin of this receptor is an older man in a cohort sampled during active COVID-19. CDR3 amino acids: CASSLDRNSPLHF. In DNA, the CDR3 is TGTGCCAGCAGCTTAGATCGGAATTCACCCCTCCACTTT.